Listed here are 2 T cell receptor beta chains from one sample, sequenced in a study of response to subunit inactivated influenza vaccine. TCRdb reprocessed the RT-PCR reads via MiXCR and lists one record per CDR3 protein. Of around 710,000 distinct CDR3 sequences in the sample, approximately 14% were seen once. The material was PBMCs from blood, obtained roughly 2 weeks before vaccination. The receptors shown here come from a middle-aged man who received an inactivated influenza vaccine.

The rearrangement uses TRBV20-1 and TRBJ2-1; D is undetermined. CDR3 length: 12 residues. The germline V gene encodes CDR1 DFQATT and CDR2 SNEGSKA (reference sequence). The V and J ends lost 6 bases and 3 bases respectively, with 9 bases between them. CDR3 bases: TGCAGTGCCCAAGAGGACTACAATGAGCAGTTCTTC. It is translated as CSAQEDYNEQFF.

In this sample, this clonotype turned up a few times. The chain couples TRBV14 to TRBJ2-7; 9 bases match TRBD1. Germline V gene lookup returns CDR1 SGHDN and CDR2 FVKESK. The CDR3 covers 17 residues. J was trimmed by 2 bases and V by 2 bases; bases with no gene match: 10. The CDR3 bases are TGTGCCAGCAGCCAAATATCCGGGACAGGGAACCCCTACGAGCAGTACTTC. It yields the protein CASSQISGTGNPYEQYF.